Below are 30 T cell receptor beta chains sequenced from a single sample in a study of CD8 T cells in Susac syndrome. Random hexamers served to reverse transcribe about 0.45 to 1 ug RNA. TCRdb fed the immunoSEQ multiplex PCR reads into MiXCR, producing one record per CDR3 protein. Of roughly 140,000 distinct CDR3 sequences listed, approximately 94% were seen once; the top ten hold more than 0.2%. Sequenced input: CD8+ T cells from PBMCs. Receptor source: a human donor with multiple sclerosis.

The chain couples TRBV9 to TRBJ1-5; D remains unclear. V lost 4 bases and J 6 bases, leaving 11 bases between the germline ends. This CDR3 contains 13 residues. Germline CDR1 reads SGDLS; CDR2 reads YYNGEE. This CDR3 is CASSPEDSQPQHF. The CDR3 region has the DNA TGTGCCAGCAGCCCCGAAGATAGTCAGCCCCAGCATTTT.

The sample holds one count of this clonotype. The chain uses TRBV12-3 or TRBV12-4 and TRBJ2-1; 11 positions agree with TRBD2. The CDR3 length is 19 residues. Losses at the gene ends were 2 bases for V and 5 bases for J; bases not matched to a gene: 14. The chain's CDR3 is CASSLSGRRLAGKHNEQFF. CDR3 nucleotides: TGTGCCAGCAGTTTATCAGGACGGAGACTAGCGGGGAAGCACAATGAGCAGTTCTTC.

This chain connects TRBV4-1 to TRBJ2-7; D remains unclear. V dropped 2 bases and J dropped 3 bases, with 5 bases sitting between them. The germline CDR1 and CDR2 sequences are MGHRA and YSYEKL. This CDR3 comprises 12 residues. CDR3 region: CASSQRDYEQYF. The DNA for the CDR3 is TGCGCCAGCAGCCAAAGAGACTACGAGCAGTACTTC.

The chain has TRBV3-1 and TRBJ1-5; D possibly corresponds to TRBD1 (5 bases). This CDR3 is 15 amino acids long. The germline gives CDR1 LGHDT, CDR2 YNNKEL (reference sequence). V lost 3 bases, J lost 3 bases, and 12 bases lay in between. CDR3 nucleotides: TGTGCCAGCAGCCAGAGAGTGGGGGTCAATCAGCCCCAGCATTTT. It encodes CASSQRVGVNQPQHF. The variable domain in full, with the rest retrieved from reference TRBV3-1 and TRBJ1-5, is DTAVSQTPKYLVTQMGNDKSIKCEQNLGHDTMYWYKQDSKKFLKIMFSYNNKELIINETVPNRFSPKSPDKAHLNLHINSLELGDSAVYFCASSQRVGVNQPQHFGDGTRLSIL.

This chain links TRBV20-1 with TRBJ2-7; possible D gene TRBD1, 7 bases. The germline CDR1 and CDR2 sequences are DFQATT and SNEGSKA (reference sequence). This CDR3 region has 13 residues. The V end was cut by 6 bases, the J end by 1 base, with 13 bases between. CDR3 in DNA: TGCAGTGCCCGGCGGGGACAGTCCTACGAGCAGTACTTC. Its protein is CSARRGQSYEQYF.

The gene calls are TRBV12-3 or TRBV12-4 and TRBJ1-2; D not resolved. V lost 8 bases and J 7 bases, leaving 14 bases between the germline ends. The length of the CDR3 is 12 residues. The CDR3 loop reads CASPRPKIGYTF. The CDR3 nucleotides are TGTGCCAGCCCTAGGCCGAAGATTGGCTACACCTTC.

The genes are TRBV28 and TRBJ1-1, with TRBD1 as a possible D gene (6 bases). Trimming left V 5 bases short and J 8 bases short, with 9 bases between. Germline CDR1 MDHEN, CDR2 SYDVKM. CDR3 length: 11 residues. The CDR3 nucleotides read TGTGCCAGCAGTCTTGGACAGGAAGCTTTCTTT. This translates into CASSLGQEAFF.

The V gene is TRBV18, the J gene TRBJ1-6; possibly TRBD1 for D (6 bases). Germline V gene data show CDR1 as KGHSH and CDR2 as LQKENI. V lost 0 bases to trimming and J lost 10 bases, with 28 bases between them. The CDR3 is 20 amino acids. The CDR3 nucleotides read TGTGCCAGCTCACCACCACTCCTAGATGGGGGGCTCATGGCCATATCACCCCTCCACTTT. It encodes CASSPPLLDGGLMAISPLHF.

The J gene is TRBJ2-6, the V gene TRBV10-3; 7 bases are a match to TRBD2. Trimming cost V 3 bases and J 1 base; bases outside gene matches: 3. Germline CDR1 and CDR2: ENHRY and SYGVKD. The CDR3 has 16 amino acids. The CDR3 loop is CAISDPGGSGANVLTF. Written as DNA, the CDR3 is TGTGCCATCAGTGACCCCGGGGGGTCTGGGGCCAACGTCCTGACTTTC.

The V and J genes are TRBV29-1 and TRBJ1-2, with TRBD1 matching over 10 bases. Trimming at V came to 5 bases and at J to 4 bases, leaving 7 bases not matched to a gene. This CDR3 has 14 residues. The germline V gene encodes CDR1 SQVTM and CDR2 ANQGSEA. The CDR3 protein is CSVPETGGSYGYTF. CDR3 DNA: TGCAGCGTTCCCGAGACAGGGGGCAGCTATGGCTACACCTTC. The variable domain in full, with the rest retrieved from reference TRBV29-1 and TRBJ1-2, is SAVISQKPSRDICQRGTSLTIQCQVDSQVTMMFWYRQQPGQSLTLIATANQGSEATYESGFVIDKFPISRPNLTFSTLTVSNMSPEDSSIYLCSVPETGGSYGYTFGSGTRLTVV.

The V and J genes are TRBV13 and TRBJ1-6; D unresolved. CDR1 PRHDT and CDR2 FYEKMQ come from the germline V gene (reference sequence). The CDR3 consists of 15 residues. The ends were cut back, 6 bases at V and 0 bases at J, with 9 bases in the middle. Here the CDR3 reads CASSLGSSYNSPLHF. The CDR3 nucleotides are TGTGCCAGCAGTTTGGGGAGCTCCTATAATTCACCCCTCCACTTT.

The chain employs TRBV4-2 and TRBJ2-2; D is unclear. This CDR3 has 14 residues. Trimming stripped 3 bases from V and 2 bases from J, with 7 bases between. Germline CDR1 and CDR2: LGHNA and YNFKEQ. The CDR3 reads CASSHPTNTGELFF. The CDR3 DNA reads TGTGCCAGCAGCCACCCGACAAACACCGGGGAGCTGTTTTTT.

The CDR3 spells CASSGHEQYF. In DNA, the CDR3 is TGTGCCAGCAGTGGCCACGAGCAGTACTTC. The chain couples TRBV2 to TRBJ2-7; D is uncertain. V was trimmed by 4 bases and J by 5 bases, leaving 3 bases between them. This CDR3 is 10 amino acids long. Germline CDR1 and CDR2: SNHLY and FYNNEI.

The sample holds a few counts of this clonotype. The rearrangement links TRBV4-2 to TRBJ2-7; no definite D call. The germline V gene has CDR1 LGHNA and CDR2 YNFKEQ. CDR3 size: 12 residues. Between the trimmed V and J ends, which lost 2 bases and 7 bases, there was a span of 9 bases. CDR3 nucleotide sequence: TGTGCCAGCAGCCAATTCGGTCGGGAGCAGTACTTC. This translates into CASSQFGREQYF.

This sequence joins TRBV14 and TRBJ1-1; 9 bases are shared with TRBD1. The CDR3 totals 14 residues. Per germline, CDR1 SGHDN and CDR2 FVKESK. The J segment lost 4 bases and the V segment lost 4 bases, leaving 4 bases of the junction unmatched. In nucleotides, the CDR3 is TGTGCCAGCAGCCTGTTACAGGGGGCCACTGAAGCTTTCTTT. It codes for CASSLLQGATEAFF.

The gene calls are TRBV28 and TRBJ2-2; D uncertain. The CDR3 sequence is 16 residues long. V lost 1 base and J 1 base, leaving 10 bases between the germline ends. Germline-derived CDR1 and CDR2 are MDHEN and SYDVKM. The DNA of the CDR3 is TGTGCCAGCAGTTTATACTTGCCGAGGAACACCGGGGAGCTGTTTTTT. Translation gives CASSLYLPRNTGELFF. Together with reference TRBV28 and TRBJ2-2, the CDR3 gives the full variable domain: DVKVTQSSRYLVKRTGEKVFLECVQDMDHENMFWYRQDPGLGLRLIYFSYDVKMKEKGDIPEGYSVSREKKERFSLILESASTNQTSMYLCASSLYLPRNTGELFFGEGSRLTVL.

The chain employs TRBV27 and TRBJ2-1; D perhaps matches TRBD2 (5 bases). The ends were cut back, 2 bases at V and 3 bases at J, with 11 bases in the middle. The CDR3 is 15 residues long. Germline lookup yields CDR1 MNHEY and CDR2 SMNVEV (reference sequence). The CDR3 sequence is CASSLRGNGYNEQFF. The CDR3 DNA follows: TGTGCCAGCAGTTTACGAGGGAATGGCTACAATGAGCAGTTCTTC.

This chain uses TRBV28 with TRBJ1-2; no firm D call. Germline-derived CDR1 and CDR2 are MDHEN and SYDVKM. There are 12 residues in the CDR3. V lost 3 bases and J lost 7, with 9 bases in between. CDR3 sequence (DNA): TGTGCCAGCAGTTTCGCACCCAGTGGCTACACCTTC. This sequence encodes CASSFAPSGYTF.

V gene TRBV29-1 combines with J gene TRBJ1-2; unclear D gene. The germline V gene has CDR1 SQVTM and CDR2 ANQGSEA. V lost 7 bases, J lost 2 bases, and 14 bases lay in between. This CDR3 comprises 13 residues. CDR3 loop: CSASFGENYGYTF. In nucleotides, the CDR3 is TGCAGCGCCTCTTTTGGGGAGAACTATGGCTACACCTTC.

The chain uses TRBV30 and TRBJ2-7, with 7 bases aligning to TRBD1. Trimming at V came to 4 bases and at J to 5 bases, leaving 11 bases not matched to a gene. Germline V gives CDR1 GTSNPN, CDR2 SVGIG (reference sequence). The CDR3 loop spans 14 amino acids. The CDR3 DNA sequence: TGTGCCTGGAACCCGGAGGTAGGGGGCAACGAGCAGTACTTC. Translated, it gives CAWNPEVGGNEQYF.

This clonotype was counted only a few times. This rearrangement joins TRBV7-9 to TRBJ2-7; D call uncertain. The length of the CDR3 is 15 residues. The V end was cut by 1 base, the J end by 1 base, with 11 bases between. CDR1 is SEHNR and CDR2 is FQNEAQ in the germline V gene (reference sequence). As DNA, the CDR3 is TGTGCCAGCAGCTTAGTCTCCGCTGGGTCCTACGAGCAGTACTTC. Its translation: CASSLVSAGSYEQYF. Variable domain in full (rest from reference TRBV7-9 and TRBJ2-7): DTGVSQNPRHKITKRGQNVTFRCDPISEHNRLYWYRQTLGQGPEFLTYFQNEAQLEKSRLLSDRFSAERPKGSFSTLEIQRTEQGDSAMYLCASSLVSAGSYEQYFGPGTRLTVT.

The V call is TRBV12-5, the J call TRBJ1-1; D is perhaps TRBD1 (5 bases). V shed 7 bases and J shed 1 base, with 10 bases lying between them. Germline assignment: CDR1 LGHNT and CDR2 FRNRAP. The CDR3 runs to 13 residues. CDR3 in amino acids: CASVTRENTEAFF. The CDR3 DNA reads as TGTGCTAGTGTAACCAGGGAGAACACTGAAGCTTTCTTT.

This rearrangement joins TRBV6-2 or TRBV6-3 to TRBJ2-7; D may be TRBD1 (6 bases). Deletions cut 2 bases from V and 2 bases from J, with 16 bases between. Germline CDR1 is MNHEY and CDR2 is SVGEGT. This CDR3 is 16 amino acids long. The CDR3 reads CASSYAHYRDPYEQYF. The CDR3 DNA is TGTGCCAGCAGTTACGCCCACTACAGGGATCCCTACGAGCAGTACTTC.

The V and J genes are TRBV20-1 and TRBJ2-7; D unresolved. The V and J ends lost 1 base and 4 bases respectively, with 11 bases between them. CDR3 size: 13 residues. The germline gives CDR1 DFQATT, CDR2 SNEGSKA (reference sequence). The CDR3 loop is CSARAQERYEQYF. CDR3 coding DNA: TGCAGTGCTAGAGCCCAGGAGCGTTACGAGCAGTACTTC.

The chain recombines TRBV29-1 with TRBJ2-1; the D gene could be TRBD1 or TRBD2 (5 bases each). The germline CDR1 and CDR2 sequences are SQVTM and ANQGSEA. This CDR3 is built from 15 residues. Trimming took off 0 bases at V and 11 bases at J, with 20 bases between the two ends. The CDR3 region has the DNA TGCAGCGTTGAAGATCCCGGGGCCGGAACGGGTAAGCAGTTCTTC. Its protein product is CSVEDPGAGTGKQFF.

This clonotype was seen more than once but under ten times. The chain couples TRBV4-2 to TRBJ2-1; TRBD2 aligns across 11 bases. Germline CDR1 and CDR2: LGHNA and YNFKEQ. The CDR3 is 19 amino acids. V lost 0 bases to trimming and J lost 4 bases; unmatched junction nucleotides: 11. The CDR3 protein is CASSQDARFSGGAYNEQFF. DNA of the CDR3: TGTGCCAGCAGCCAAGATGCCCGCTTTAGCGGGGGGGCTTACAATGAGCAGTTCTTC.

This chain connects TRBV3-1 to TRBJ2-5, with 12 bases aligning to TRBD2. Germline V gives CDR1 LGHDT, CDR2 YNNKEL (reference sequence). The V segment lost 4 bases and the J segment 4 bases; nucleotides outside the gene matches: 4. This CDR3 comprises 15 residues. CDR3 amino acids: CASSPLAGGRETQYF. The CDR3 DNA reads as TGTGCCAGCAGCCCCCTAGCGGGGGGGCGAGAGACCCAGTACTTC.

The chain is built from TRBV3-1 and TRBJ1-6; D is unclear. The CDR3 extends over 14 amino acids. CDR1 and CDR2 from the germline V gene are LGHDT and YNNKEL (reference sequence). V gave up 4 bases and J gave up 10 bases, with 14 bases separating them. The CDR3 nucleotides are TGTGCCAGCAGCCCCGTGAAGAGATCCTCACCCCTCCACTTT. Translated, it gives CASSPVKRSSPLHF.

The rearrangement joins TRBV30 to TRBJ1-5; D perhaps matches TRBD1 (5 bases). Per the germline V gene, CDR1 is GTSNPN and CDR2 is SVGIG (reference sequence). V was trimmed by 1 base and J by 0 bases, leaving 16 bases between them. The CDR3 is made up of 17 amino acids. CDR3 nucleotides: TGTGCCTGGAGTGGTTGGACGACAGCCGATAGCAATCAGCCCCAGCATTTT. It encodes CAWSGWTTADSNQPQHF.

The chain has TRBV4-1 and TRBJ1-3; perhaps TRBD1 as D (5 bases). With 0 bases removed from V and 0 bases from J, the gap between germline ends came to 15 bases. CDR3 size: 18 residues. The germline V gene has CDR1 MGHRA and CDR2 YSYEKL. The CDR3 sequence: CASSQEIPTDRSGNTIYF. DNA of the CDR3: TGCGCCAGCAGCCAAGAGATCCCGACAGACCGCTCTGGAAACACCATATATTTT.